The following is a T cell receptor (beta chain) sequence with its context. Antigen: not known. This CDR3 is built from 13 residues. Germline assignment: CDR1 SGHRS and CDR2 YFSETQ. Trimming stripped 4 bases from V and 7 bases from J, with 14 bases between. Sequencing used immunoSEQ multiplex PCR; TCRdb keeps in-frame clones, though not all of them. The sample consists of about 120,000 clones, roughly 82% of them appearing once. The data belong to a study of T cell responses to AZD1222 COVID-19 vaccine. Study results and caveats: Possibly, clonal diversity was underestimated; donors were largely white British and included more females.

Second-dose timings of about 4 or about 12 weeks were pooled. The sequence derives from an adult who received the AZD1222 COVID-19 vaccine. This chain links TRBV5-1 with TRBJ1-2; no reliable D call. The material sequenced was peripheral blood, taken 28 days after the second AZD1222 dose. The CDR3 sequence is CASSVDGRSGYTF. CDR3 nucleotides: TGCGCCAGCAGCGTCGACGGACGCAGTGGCTACACCTTC.